The entry below describes one T cell receptor beta chain. Libraries were prepared by immunoSEQ multiplex PCR; TCRdb keeps only in-frame clonotypes and omits some of them. The sample has about 63,000 clones, roughly 85% seen once. Germline loops: CDR1 LGHNT, CDR2 FRNRAP. The CDR3 contains 15 residues. Deletions cut 5 bases from V and 3 bases from J, with 13 bases between. The record originates from a study of control samples from healthy donors and cancer patients. This chain uses TRBV12-5 with TRBJ1-4; no definite D call. Source material: blood. This clonotype was sampled from a man aged 40-49 years in good health. This CDR3 is CASGQGGVANEKLFF. DNA of the CDR3: TGTGCTAGTGGTCAAGGAGGAGTGGCTAATGAAAAACTGTTTTTT.